This T cell receptor beta chain was captured by sequencing in a study of OX40 agonist ivuxolimab in advanced cancers. At the level of the whole study: The costimulatory receptor OX40 (CD134) was targeted by ivuxolimab, a fully human IgG2 agonistic monoclonal antibody. The dose-escalation cohort was roughly 87% male with a mean age of about 58 years, ranging from about 23 to 85. The paper describes the monotherapy dose-escalation part (N = 52 patients) of the phase I trial of ivuxolimab. Intravenous ivuxolimab was administered to patients every 2 weeks at six dose levels: 0.01, 0.1, 0.3, 1.5, 3 and 10 mg/kg. Prior anti-PD-1, anti-PD-L1 or anti-CTLA-4 therapy was permitted, and approximately 42% of dose-escalation patients had received checkpoint inhibitors. Of the approximately 50 patients in dose escalation, about 20 had hepatocellular carcinoma, roughly 15 had melanoma, 9 had renal cell carcinoma and 9 had head and neck cancer. Partial responses occurred in three dose-escalation patients: two with cutaneous melanoma and one with hepatocellular carcinoma. Peripheral TCRbeta sequencing aimed to test whether ivuxolimab altered TCR sequence diversity and caused clonal T-cell expansion.

For sequencing of the TCRbeta CDR3 region, genomic DNA was extracted from the sorted cells. The immunoSEQ Assay was used for sequencing of TCRbeta CDR3 regions. As stored in TCRdb, this immuneACCESS dataset retains in-frame rearrangements with V and J assigned. A fraction of the clones does not appear; measured against another copy, unresolved V genes explain less than half of the discrepancy, and the remainder lacks a known reason. This sample gives roughly 80,000 clones in total; roughly 90% of them show up just once. In total, the top ten clones hold less than 3% of the sample. On the study overall, not on this receptor specifically: At doses of 0.1 to 3.0 mg/kg, clonal expansion of both CD4+ and CD8+ T cells in blood was seen between baseline and week 6. After ivuxolimab, more expanded clones were found on average in CD8+ T cells than in CD4+ T cells. Partial responders in the 0.1-3.0 mg/kg groups had among the lowest normalized peripheral clonal expansion, especially among CD8+ T cells. Which antigens the clonally expanded peripheral T cells were specific for was not determined. Low levels of normalized T-cell clonal expansion were also seen in some nonresponding patients.

V and J lose 6 bases and 7 bases, and a span of 10 bases separates them. The germline V gene (reference sequence) provides CDR1 DFQATT and CDR2 SNEGSKA. From cysteine to phenylalanine, the CDR3 is 11 amino acids long. CDR3 DNA only is kept here, 33 bases in frame from base 1. The trial excluded patients who had a history of autoimmune disease or who were on systemic immunosuppression. In every dose cohort, peripheral blood was drawn for TCR sequencing at baseline, cycle 4 day 1, and cycle 7 day 1. The samples were taken from a phase I, first-in-human, multicenter, open-label dose-escalation trial of ivuxolimab. Adults with locally advanced or metastatic melanoma, renal cell carcinoma, hepatocellular carcinoma or head and neck squamous cell carcinoma were enrolled in the trial. Before TCR sequencing, CD4+ T cells and CD8+ T cells from peripheral blood were sorted into separate populations. A note on this clone: Its antigen remains unidentified. The input lacks base qualities; no much larger clone sits a single base away.

The TCR originated in an adult with an advanced solid tumor such as melanoma, head and neck, liver or kidney cancer. The V gene is TRBV20-1 and the J gene is TRBJ2-1; confidence is insufficient to name the D gene. The specimen comprised CD4+ or CD8+ T cells sorted from blood, sampled in a trial of the OX40 agonist ivuxolimab. This receptor carries the CDR3 CSAPIRNEQFF. The nucleotide sequence reads TGCAGTGCCCCAATCCGTAATGAGCAGTTCTTC.